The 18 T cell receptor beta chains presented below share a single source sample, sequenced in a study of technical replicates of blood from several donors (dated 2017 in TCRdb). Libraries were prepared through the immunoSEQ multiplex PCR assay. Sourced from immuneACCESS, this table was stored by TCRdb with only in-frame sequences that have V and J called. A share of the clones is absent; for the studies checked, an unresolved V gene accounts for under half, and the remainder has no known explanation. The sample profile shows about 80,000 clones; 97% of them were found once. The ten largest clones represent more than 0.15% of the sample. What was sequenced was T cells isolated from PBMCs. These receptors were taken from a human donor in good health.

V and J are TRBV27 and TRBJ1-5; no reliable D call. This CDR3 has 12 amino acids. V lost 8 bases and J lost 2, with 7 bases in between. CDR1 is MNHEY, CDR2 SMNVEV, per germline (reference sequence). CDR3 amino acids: CASRRGNQPQHF. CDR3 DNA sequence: TGTGCCAGCCGCCGGGGCAATCAGCCCCAGCATTTT.

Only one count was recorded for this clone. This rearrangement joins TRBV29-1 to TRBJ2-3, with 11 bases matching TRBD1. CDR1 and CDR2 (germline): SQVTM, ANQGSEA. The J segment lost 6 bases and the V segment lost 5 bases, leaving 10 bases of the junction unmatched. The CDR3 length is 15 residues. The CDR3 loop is CSVKTGQGALDTQYF. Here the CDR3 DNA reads TGCAGCGTTAAAACAGGACAGGGGGCCTTGGATACGCAGTATTTT.

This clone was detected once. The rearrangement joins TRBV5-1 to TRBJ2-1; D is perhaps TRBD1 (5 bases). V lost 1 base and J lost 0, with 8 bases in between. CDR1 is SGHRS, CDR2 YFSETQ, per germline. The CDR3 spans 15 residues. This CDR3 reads CASSLTGGSYNEQFF. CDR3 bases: TGCGCCAGCAGCTTGACAGGTGGCTCCTACAATGAGCAGTTCTTC.

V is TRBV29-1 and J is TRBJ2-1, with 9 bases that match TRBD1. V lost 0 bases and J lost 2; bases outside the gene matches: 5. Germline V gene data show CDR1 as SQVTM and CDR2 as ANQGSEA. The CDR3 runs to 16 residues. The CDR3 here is CSVEDSGTGPYNEQFF. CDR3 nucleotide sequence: TGCAGCGTTGAAGATAGTGGGACAGGGCCCTACAATGAGCAGTTCTTC.

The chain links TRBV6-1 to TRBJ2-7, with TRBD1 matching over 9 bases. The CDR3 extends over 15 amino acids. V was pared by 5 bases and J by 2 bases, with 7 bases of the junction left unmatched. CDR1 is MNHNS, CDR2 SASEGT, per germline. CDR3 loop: CASSSETGGPYEQYF. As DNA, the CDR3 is TGTGCCAGCAGTTCCGAAACAGGGGGCCCCTACGAGCAGTACTTC.

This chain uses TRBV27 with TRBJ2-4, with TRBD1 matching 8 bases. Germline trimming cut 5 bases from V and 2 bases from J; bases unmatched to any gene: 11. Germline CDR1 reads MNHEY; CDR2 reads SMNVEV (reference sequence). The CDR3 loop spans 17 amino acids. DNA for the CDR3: TGTGCCAGCAGTACCCTACAGGGGGTACTAACCAAAAACATTCAGTACTTC. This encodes CASSTLQGVLTKNIQYF.

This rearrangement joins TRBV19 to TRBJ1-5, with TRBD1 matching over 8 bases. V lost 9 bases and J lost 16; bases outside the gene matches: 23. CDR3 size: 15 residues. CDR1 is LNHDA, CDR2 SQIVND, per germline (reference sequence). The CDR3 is CASIQGGGSAAVQHF. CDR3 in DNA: TGTGCCAGCATACAGGGGGGGGGATCAGCCGCCGTTCAACATTTT.

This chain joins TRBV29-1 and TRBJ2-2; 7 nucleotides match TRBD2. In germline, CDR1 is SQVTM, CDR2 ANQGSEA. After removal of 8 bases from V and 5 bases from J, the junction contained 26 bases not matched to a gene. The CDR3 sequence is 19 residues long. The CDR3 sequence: CSSSGGRLGWGRGTGELFF. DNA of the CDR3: TGCAGCTCCTCCGGGGGGAGACTGGGCTGGGGACGGGGGACCGGGGAGCTGTTTTTT.

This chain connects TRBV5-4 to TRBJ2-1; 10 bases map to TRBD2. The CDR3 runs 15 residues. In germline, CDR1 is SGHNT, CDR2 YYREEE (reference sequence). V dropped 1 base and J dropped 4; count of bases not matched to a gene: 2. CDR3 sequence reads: CASSLTSGAYNEQFF. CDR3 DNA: TGTGCCAGCAGCTTGACTAGCGGGGCATACAATGAGCAGTTCTTC.

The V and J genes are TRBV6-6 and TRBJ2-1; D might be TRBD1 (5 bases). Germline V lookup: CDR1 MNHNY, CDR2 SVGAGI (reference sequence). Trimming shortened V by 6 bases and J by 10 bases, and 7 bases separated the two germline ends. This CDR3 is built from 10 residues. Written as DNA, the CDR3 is TGTGCCAGCAGCGGACAAGAGCAGTTCTTC. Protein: CASSGQEQFF.

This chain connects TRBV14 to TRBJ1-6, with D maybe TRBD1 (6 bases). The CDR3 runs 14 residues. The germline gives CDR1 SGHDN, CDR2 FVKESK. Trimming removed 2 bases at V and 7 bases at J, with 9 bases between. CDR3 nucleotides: TGTGCCAGCAGCCAACAGGGGACAAATTCACCCCTCCACTTT. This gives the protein CASSQQGTNSPLHF.

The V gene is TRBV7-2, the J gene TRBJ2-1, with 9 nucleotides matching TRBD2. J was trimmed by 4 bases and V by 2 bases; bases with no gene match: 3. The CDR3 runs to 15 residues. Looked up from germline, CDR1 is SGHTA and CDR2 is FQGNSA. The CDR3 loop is CASSLTAGGYNEQFF. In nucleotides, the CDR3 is TGTGCCAGCAGCTTAACAGCGGGAGGATACAATGAGCAGTTCTTC.

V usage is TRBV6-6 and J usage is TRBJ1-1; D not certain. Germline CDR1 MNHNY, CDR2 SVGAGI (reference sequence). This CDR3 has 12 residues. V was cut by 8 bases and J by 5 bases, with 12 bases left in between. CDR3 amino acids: CASSTGGTEAFF. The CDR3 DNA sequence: TGTGCCAGCTCGACGGGCGGGACTGAAGCTTTCTTT.

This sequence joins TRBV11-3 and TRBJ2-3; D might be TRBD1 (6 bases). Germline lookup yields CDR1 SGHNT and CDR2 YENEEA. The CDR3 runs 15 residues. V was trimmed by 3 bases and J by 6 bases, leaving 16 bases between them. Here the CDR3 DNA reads TGTGCCAGCAGCTTCCAGGCAGGGGTTTTTGATACGCAGTATTTT. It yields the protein CASSFQAGVFDTQYF.

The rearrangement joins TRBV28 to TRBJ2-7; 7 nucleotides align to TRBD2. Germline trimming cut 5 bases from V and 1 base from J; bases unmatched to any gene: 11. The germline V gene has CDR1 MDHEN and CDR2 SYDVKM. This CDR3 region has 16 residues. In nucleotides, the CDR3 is TGTGCCAGCAGTCGCTGGGGCGGGGGACCGTCCTACGAGCAGTACTTC. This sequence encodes CASSRWGGGPSYEQYF.

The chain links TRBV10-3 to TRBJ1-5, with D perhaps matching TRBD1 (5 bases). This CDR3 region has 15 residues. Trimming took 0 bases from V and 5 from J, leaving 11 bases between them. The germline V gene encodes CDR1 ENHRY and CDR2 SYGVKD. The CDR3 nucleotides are TGTGCCATCAGTGAGTCTGCGGGGACCGATCAGCCCCAGCATTTT. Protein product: CAISESAGTDQPQHF.

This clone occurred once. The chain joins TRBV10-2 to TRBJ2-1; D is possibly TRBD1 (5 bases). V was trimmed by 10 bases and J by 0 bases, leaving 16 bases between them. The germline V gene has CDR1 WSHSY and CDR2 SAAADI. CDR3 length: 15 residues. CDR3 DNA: TGCGCCACCCTGGTAGGTGACAGCTCCTACAATGAGCAGTTCTTC. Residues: CATLVGDSSYNEQFF.

CDR3 residues: CASSFQGASVYEQYF. In DNA, the CDR3 is TGTGCCAGCAGCTTTCAGGGGGCGTCCGTCTACGAGCAGTACTTC. This chain joins TRBV5-4 and TRBJ2-7; TRBD1 matches at 8 bases. This CDR3 comprises 15 residues. Per the germline V gene, CDR1 is SGHNT and CDR2 is YYREEE (reference sequence). V dropped 2 bases and J dropped 3; count of bases not matched to a gene: 7.